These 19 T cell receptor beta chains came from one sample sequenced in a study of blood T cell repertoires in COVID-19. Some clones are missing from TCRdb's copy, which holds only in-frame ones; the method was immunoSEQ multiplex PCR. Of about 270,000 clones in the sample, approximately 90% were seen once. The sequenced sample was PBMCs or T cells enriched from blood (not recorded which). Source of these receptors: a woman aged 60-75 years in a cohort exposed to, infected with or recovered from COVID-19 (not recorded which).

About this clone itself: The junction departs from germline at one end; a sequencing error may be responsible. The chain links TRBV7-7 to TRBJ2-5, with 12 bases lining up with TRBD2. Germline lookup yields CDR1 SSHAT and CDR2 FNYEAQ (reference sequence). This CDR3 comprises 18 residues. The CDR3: CASSLASGLAGYQETQYF. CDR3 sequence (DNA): TGTGCTAGCAGCTTAGCCTCGGGACTAGCGGGTTACCAAGAGACCCAGTACTTC.

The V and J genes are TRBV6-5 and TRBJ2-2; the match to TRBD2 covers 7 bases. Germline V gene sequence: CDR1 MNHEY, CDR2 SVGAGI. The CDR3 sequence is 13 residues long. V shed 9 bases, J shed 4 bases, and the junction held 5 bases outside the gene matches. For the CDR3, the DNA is TGTGCCAGGGAGGGCGGGGGCACCGGGGAGCTGTTTTTT. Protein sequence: CAREGGGTGELFF.

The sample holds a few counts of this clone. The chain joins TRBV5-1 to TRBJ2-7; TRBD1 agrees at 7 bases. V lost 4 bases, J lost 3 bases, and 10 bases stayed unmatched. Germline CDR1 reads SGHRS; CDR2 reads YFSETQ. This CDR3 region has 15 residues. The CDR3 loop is CASSVDRAAYYEQYF. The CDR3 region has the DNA TGCGCCAGCAGCGTCGACAGGGCGGCGTACTACGAGCAGTACTTC.

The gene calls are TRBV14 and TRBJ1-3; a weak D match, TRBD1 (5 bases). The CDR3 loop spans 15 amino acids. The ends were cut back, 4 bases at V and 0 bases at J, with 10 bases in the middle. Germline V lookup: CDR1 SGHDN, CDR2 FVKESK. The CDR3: CASSRPGLSGNTIYF. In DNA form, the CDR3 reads TGTGCCAGCAGCCGGCCAGGGCTCTCTGGAAACACCATATATTTT.

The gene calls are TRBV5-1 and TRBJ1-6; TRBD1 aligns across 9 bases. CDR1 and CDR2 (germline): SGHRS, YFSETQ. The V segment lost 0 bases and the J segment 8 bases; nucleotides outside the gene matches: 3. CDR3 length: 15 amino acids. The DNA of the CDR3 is TGCGCCAGCAGCTTGGGACAGGGGGGTGATTCACCCCTCCACTTT. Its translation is CASSLGQGGDSPLHF. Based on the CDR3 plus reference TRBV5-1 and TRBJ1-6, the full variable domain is KAGVTQTPRYLIKTRGQQVTLSCSPISGHRSVSWYQQTPGQGLQFLFEYFSETQRNKGNFPGRFSGRQFSNSRSEMNVSTLELGDSALYLCASSLGQGGDSPLHFGNGTRLTVT.

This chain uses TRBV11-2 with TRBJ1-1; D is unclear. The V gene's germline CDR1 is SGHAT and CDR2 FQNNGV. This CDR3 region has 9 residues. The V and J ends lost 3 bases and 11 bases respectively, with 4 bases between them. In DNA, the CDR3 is TGTGCCAGCAGCTTTCCGGCTTTCTTT. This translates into CASSFPAFF.

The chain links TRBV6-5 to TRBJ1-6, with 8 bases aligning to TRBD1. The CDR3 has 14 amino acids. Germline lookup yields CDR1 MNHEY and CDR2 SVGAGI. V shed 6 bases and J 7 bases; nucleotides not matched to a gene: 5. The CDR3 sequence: CASSDDRGNSPLHF. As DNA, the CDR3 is TGTGCCAGCAGCGACGACAGGGGAAATTCACCCCTCCACTTT.

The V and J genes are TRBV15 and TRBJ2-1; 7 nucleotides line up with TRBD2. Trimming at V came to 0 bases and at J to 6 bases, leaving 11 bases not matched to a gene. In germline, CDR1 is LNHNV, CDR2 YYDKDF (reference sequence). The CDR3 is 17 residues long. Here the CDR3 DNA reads TGTGCCACCAGCAGAGATCCTGCGGGAGAAGGCGTCAATGAGCAGTTCTTC. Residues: CATSRDPAGEGVNEQFF.

CDR3 nucleotides: TGTGCCACCAGTGAACCGGGACAGGGGAACACCGGGGAGCTGTTTTTT. Encoded protein: CATSEPGQGNTGELFF. This rearrangement joins TRBV24-1 to TRBJ2-2, with 9 positions matching TRBD1. The germline CDR1 and CDR2 sequences are KGHDR and SFDVKD. V gave up 4 bases and J gave up 1 base; unmatched junction bases: 3. The length of the CDR3 is 16 residues.

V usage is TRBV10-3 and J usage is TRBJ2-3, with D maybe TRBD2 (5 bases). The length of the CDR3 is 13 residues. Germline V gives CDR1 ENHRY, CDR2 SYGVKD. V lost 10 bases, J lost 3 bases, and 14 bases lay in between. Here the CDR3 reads CATGGSETDTQYF. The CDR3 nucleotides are TGTGCCACCGGAGGTTCTGAGACAGATACGCAGTATTTT.

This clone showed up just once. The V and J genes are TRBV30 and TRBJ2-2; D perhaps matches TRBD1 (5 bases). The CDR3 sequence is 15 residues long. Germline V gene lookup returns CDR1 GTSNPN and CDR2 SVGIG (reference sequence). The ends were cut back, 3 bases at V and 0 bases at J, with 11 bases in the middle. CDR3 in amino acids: CAWRQVGSNTGELFF. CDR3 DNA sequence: TGTGCCTGGAGACAGGTGGGATCGAACACCGGGGAGCTGTTTTTT.

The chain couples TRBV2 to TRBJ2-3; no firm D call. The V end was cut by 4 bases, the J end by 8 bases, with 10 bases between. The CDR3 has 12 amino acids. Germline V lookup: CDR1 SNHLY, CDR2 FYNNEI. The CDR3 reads CASSATTSTQYF. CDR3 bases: TGTGCCAGCAGTGCGACAACGTCTACGCAGTATTTT.

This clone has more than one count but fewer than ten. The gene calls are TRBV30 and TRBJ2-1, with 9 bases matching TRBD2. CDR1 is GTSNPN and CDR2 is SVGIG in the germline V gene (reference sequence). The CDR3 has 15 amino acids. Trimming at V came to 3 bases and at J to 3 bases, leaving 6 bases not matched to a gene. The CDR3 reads CAWSRLAVLYNEQFF. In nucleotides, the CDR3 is TGTGCCTGGAGCCGACTAGCGGTACTCTACAATGAGCAGTTCTTC. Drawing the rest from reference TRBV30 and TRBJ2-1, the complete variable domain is SQTIHQWPATLVQPVGSPLSLECTVEGTSNPNLYWYRQAAGRGLQLLFYSVGIGQISSEVPQNLSASRPQDRQFILSSKKLLLSDSGFYLCAWSRLAVLYNEQFFGPGTRLTVL.

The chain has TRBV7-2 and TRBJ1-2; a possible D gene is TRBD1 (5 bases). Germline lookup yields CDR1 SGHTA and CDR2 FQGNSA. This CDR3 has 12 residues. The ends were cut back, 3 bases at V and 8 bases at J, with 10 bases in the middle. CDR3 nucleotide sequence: TGTGCCAGCAGCTTGGGGGGTTACGGCTACACCTTC. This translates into CASSLGGYGYTF.

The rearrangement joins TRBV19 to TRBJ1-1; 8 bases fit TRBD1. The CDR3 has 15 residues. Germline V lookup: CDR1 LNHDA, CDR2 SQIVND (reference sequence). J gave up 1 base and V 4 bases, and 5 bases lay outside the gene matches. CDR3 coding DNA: TGTGCCAGTAGTACTCCCGGGACAGGGAACACTGAAGCTTTCTTT. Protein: CASSTPGTGNTEAFF. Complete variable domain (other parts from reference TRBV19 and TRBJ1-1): DGGITQSPKYLFRKEGQNVTLSCEQNLNHDAMYWYRQDPGQGLRLIYYSQIVNDFQKGDIAEGYSVSREKKESFPLTVTSAQKNPTAFYLCASSTPGTGNTEAFFGQGTRLTVV.

CDR3 DNA sequence: TGTGCCAGCAGCCCTAAAAGGGAGCGGAACCCCTACAATGAGCAGTTCTTC. It translates to CASSPKRERNPYNEQFF. The chain links TRBV7-3 to TRBJ2-1; D is possibly TRBD2 (5 bases). With 5 bases removed from V and 2 bases from J, the gap between germline ends came to 19 bases. Germline V lookup: CDR1 SGHTA, CDR2 FQGTGA. CDR3 size: 17 residues.

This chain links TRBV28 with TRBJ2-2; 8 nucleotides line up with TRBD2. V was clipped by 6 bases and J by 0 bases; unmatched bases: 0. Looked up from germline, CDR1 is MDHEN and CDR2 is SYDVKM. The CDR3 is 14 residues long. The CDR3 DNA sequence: TGTGCCAGCAGACTAGCGGCGAACACCGGGGAGCTGTTTTTT. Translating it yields CASRLAANTGELFF.

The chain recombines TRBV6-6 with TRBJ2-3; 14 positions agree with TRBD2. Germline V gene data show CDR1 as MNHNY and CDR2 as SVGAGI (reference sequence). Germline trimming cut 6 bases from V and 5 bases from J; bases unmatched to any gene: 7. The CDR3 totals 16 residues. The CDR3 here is CASRGTSGSVGDTQYF. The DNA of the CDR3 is TGTGCCAGCAGAGGGACTAGCGGGAGTGTGGGAGATACGCAGTATTTT.

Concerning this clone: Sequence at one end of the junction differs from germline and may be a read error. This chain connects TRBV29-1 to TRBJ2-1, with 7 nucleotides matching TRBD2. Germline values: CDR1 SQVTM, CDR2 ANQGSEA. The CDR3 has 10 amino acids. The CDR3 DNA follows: TGCAGCGGGGACTACGATGAGCAGTTCTTC. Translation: CSGDYDEQFF.